These 9 T cell receptor beta chains came from one sample sequenced in a study of Graves' ophthalmopathy and Graves' hyperthyroidism. The authors amplified TCR beta CDR3 regions from RNA transcripts. The first round was an RT-PCR with HTBI primers, and the second round was a multiplex PCR. TCRdb reprocessed the multiplex PCR reads with MiXCR, giving one entry per CDR3 protein. The profile covers around 590,000 distinct CDR3 sequences, with about two fifths appearing a single time and roughly 4.5% taken by the ten largest. The sample taken for sequencing was peripheral blood or thyroid tissue (not recorded which). The receptors shown here come from an adult man with Graves' hyperthyroidism.

Details on this clonotype: A much larger clone is a single base away; this may be a read error. The rearrangement uses TRBV12-3 or TRBV12-4 and TRBJ1-5, with 8 nucleotides matching TRBD1. This CDR3 comprises 18 residues. The V gene end was trimmed by 1 base and the J gene end by 0 bases; junction bases not matched to a gene: 8. The CDR3 coding sequence is TGTGCCAGCAGTTTAGGGACAGGGATTAGCCATAGCAATCAGCCCCAGCATTTT. Its translation: CASSLGTGISHSNQPQHF.

The table lists this clonotype with many counts. This rearrangement joins TRBV29-1 to TRBJ2-7; 7 bases fit TRBD2. V dropped 7 bases and J dropped 3; count of bases not matched to a gene: 12. CDR1 is SQVTM, CDR2 ANQGSEA, per germline. CDR3 length equals 14 residues. The CDR3 protein is CSARGESGNYEQYF. The CDR3 region has the DNA TGCAGCGCCCGGGGGGAGTCTGGGAACTACGAGCAGTACTTC.

The V and J genes are TRBV2 and TRBJ1-4; a possible D gene is TRBD1 (6 bases). The CDR3 is 15 amino acids. The V end lost 5 bases, the J end lost 8 bases, and 18 bases lay between the germline ends. Germline assignment: CDR1 SNHLY and CDR2 FYNNEI. The CDR3, as DNA: TGTGCCAGCAGTTACCGACAGGCGTCGATGGAAAAACTGTTTTTT. Amino acids: CASSYRQASMEKLFF.

This clonotype was seen ten or more times. V and J are TRBV12-3 or TRBV12-4 and TRBJ1-2; TRBD1 is a possible D gene (5 bases). Trimming removed 11 bases at V and 4 bases at J, with 14 bases between. The CDR3 is 12 residues long. CDR3 bases: TGTGCCGTCAACCAGGGCATCTATGGCTACACCTTC. Residues: CAVNQGIYGYTF.

The rearrangement uses TRBV7-8 and TRBJ1-5; D is perhaps TRBD1 (5 bases). Trimming left V 4 bases short and J 0 bases short, with 16 bases between. Germline-derived CDR1 and CDR2 are SGHVS and FQNEAQ. The CDR3 extends over 17 amino acids. CDR3 sequence reads: CASSSPGGVNSNQPQHF. CDR3 nucleotides: TGTGCCAGCAGCTCTCCCGGGGGAGTCAATAGCAATCAGCCCCAGCATTTT.

This clonotype was detected only a few times. This sequence joins TRBV2 and TRBJ2-7; 8 bases line up with TRBD1. The J call could be wrong; TRBJ2-1 is a better fit for the DNA end. The CDR3 is made up of 14 amino acids. Germline loops: CDR1 SNHLY, CDR2 FYNNEI. In DNA form, the CDR3 reads TGTGCCAGCAGCGTCGACAGGGGAGCGGATGAGCAGTTCTTC. Amino acids: CASSVDRGADEQFF.

Only a few counts were recorded for this clonotype. J is TRBJ2-5 and V is TRBV28; a possible D gene is TRBD2 (6 bases). The V end lost 1 base, the J end lost 3 bases, and 15 bases lay between the germline ends. Looked up from germline, CDR1 is MDHEN and CDR2 is SYDVKM. The CDR3 spans 16 residues. The chain's CDR3 is CASSLFGGAVKETQYF. In DNA form, the CDR3 reads TGTGCCAGCAGTTTATTCGGAGGGGCGGTCAAAGAGACCCAGTACTTC.

In regard to this clonotype: The junction does not match germline at one end; this may be a read error. This rearrangement joins TRBV6-6 to TRBJ2-2; D is perhaps TRBD1 or TRBD2 (5 bases each). The CDR3 consists of 16 residues. The germline CDR1 and CDR2 sequences are MNHNY and SVGAGI (reference sequence). In DNA, the CDR3 is TGTGCCAGCAGTGAGCTCGGGGCAGGGTTAACCGGGGAGCCGTTTTTT. Encoded protein: CASSELGAGLTGEPFF.

The chain links TRBV6-1 to TRBJ2-1; TRBD2 matches 8 bases. The V and J ends lost 5 bases and 8 bases, in that order; junction bases with no gene match: 5. This CDR3 is 13 amino acids long. Looked up from germline, CDR1 is MNHNS and CDR2 is SASEGT. CDR3 coding DNA: TGTGCCAGCAGTTACGGCGGGAGGTATGAGCAGTTCTTC. It translates to CASSYGGRYEQFF.